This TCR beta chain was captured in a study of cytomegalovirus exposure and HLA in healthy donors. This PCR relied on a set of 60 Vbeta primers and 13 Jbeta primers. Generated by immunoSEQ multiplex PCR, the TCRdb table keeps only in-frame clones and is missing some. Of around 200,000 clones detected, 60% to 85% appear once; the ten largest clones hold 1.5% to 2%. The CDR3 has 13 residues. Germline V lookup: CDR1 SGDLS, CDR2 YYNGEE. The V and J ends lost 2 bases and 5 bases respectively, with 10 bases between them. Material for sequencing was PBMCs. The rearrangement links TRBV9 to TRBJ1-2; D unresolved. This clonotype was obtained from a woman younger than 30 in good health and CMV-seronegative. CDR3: CASSVGSTYGYTF. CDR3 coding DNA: TGTGCCAGCAGCGTGGGCAGTACTTATGGCTACACCTTC.